These 10 T cell receptor beta chains were all obtained from the same sample, sequenced in a study of human T cells and chemical hapten exposure. Time point here: pre-sensitization, week 0. The treatment: therapeutic diphenylcyclopropenone sensitization with weekly scalp DPC. TCRdb redid the calling of the RACE reads with MiXCR, one entry per CDR3 protein. The sample carries about 85,000 distinct CDR3 sequences, 8.5% recorded once. The sample in question was whole blood, obtained in connection with sensitization to the hapten diphenylcyclopropenone (DPC). The source of these receptors is a man aged 35 to 55 with alopecia areata. Some clones in this sample may be carry-over from other donors' samples.

The rearrangement uses TRBV3-1 and TRBJ2-1; the D gene is possibly TRBD2 (6 bases). Trimming took 4 bases from V and 2 from J, leaving 15 bases between them. The germline gives CDR1 LGHDT, CDR2 YNNKEL (reference sequence). The CDR3 sequence is 16 residues long. In DNA, the CDR3 is TGTGCCAGCAGCCCACTTAGCGGCGGGGCCTACAATGAGCAGTTCTTC. Its protein is CASSPLSGGAYNEQFF.

The table lists this clonotype with many counts. The CDR3 is CASRDFRSSGANVLTF. CDR3 DNA sequence: TGTGCCAGCAGGGACTTCAGGAGCTCTGGGGCCAACGTCCTGACTTTC. J is TRBJ2-6 and V is TRBV6-1, with D possibly TRBD2 on 5 matching bases. This CDR3 region has 16 residues. V was trimmed by 6 bases and J by 0 bases, leaving 12 bases between them. The V gene's germline CDR1 is MNHNS and CDR2 SASEGT.

This clonotype was counted only a few times. This chain connects TRBV12-3 or TRBV12-4 to TRBJ1-3; D is ambiguous. V was clipped by 0 bases and J by 5 bases, with 8 bases between them. This CDR3 comprises 14 residues. The CDR3 is CASSLAKTRNTIYF. The CDR3 DNA sequence: TGTGCCAGCAGTTTAGCGAAGACTAGAAACACCATATATTTT.

This clonotype came up a few times. V usage is TRBV6-5 and J usage is TRBJ1-6; TRBD1 is a possible D gene (6 bases). There are 15 residues in the CDR3. Germline loops: CDR1 MNHEY, CDR2 SVGAGI. Trimming left V 6 bases short and J 0 bases short, with 9 bases between. The DNA for the CDR3 is TGTGCCAGCAGAGTGGACAGCTCCTATAATTCACCCCTCCACTTT. Its translation is CASRVDSSYNSPLHF.

The chain recombines TRBV11-2 with TRBJ2-3; 8 bases fit TRBD2. Trimming removed 2 bases from V and 0 bases from J; junction bases left unmatched: 4. This CDR3 is built from 16 residues. Germline lookup yields CDR1 SGHAT and CDR2 FQNNGV. The CDR3 reads CASSLKVAGSTDTQYF. CDR3 DNA sequence: TGTGCCAGCAGCTTAAAAGTAGCGGGAAGCACAGATACGCAGTATTTT.

The chain recombines TRBV6-5 with TRBJ2-4; D may be TRBD2 (6 bases). The CDR3 consists of 19 residues. Per germline, CDR1 MNHEY and CDR2 SVGAGI. V was trimmed by 0 bases and J by 1 base, leaving 19 bases between them. CDR3 region: CASSYSSTRITAAKNIQYF. CDR3 coding DNA: TGTGCCAGCAGTTACTCTTCGACTAGAATAACGGCGGCCAAAAACATTCAGTACTTC.

This clonotype has just a few counts. The chain couples TRBV7-2 to TRBJ2-5; D ambiguous. CDR3 size: 12 residues. CDR1 and CDR2 from the germline V gene are SGHTA and FQGNSA. Trimming took off 2 bases at V and 5 bases at J, with 6 bases between the two ends. CDR3 protein: CASSLSLETQYF. The CDR3 DNA is TGTGCCAGCAGCTTAAGTCTTGAGACCCAGTACTTC.

The genes are TRBV6-1 and TRBJ1-5, with 8 bases that match TRBD1. The CDR3 spans 13 residues. Germline V gives CDR1 MNHNS, CDR2 SASEGT. Unmatched junction bases numbered 4, after V lost 8 bases and J lost 4 bases. CDR3 in DNA: TGTGCCAGCGACAGGGGAAGGAATCAGCCCCAGCATTTT. As protein: CASDRGRNQPQHF.

The chain couples TRBV29-1 to TRBJ1-1; D call uncertain. Germline CDR1 and CDR2: SQVTM and ANQGSEA. CDR3 length equals 14 residues. V was shortened by 5 bases and J by 0 bases, with 13 bases between the two germline ends. CDR3 region: CSVLALTLNTEAFF. Here the CDR3 DNA reads TGCAGCGTTCTAGCTCTGACTTTGAACACTGAAGCTTTCTTT.

This clonotype was seen many times. The rearrangement joins TRBV6-1 to TRBJ1-1; TRBD1 agrees at 7 bases. V was pared by 6 bases and J by 3 bases, with 10 bases of the junction left unmatched. Germline loops: CDR1 MNHNS, CDR2 SASEGT. This CDR3 has 15 amino acids. Written as DNA, the CDR3 is TGTGCCAGCAGCCCAGGGGGGGGAGAGTACACTGAAGCTTTCTTT. This codes for CASSPGGGEYTEAFF.